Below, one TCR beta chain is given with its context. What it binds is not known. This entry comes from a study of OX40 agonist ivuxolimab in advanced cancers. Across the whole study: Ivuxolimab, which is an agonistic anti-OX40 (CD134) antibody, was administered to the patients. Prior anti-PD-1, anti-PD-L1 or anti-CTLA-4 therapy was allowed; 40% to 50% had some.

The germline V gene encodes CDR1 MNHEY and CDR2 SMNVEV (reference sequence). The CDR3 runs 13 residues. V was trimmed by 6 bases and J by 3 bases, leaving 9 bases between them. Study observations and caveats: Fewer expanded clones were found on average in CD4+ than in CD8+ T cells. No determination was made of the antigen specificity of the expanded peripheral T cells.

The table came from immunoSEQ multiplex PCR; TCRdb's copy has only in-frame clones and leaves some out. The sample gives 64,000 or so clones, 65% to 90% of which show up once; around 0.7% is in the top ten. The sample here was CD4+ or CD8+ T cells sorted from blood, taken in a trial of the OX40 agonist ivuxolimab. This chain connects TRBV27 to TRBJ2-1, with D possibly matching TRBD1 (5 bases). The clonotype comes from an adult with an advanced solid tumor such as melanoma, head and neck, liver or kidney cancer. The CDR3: CASRSQGYNEQFF. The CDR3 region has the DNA TGTGCCAGCAGATCCCAGGGCTACAATGAGCAGTTCTTC.